This T cell receptor (beta chain) was sequenced for a study of breast tumors, draining lymph nodes, adjacent tissues. Study results and limitations: Data fit most tumor T cells coming from lymph node, expanding in tumor. Tumor repertoires ranked between lymph nodes and nontumor tissue in diversity, with V and J gene preferences.

The lymph nodes were axillary draining lymph nodes from breast cancer patients. Germline V gene data show CDR1 as SGHTA and CDR2 as FQGNSA. This CDR3 has 14 amino acids. TCRdb ran MiXCR on the multiplex PCR reads and lists one entry per CDR3 protein. The data contain about 200,000 distinct CDR3 sequences, roughly 31% of them singletons. Remarks on this clonotype: Antigen: not known.

The chain links TRBV7-2 to TRBJ2-7, with 11 bases identical to TRBD2. The specimen was axillary lymph node tissue. The clonotype comes from a female donor with breast cancer. Some clones in this sample may be carry-over from other donors' samples. The CDR3: CAREPSGRRHEQYF. CDR3 bases: TGTGCTAGAGAGCCTAGCGGGAGGAGACACGAGCAGTACTTC.